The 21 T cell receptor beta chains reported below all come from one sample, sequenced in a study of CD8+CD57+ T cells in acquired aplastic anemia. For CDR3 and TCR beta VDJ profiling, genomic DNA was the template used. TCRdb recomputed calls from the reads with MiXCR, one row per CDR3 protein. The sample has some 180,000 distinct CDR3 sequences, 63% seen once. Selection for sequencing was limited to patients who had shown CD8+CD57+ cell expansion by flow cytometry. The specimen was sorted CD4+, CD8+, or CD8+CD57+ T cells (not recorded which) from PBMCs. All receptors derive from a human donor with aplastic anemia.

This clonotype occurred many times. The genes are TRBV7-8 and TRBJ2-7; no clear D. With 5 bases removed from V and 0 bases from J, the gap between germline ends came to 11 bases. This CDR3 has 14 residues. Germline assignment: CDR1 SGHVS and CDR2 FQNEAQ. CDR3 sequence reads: CASSERTASYEQYF. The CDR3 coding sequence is TGTGCCAGCAGCGAAAGGACGGCCTCCTACGAGCAGTACTTC.

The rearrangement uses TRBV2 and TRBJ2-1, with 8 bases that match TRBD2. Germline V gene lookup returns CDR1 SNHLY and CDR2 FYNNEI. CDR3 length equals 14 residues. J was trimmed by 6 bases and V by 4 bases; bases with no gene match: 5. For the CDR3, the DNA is TGTGCCAGCAGTGTGGGCGGGGGGCTCAATGAGCAGTTCTTC. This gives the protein CASSVGGGLNEQFF.

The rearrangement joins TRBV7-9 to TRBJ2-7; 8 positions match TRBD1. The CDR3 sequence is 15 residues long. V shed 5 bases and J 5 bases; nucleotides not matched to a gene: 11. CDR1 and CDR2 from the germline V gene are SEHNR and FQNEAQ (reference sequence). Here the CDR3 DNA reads TGTGCCAGCAGCCGACCGGGACAGGCGACTCACGAGCAGTACTTC. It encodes CASSRPGQATHEQYF. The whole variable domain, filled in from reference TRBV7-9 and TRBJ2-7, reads DTGVSQNPRHKITKRGQNVTFRCDPISEHNRLYWYRQTLGQGPEFLTYFQNEAQLEKSRLLSDRFSAERPKGSFSTLEIQRTEQGDSAMYLCASSRPGQATHEQYFGPGTRLTVT.

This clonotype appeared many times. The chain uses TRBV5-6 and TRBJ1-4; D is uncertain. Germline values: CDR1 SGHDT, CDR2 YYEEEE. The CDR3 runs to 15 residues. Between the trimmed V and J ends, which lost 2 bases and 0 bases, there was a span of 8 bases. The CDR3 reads CASSFTGATNEKLFF. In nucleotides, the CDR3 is TGTGCCAGCAGCTTTACCGGGGCAACTAATGAAAAACTGTTTTTT.

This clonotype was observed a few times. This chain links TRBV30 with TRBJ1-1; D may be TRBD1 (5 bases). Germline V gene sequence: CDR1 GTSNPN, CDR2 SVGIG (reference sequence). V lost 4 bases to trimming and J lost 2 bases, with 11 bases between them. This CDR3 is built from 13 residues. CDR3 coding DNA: TGTGCCTGGATTGTAGGGGTTAACACTGAAGCTTTCTTT. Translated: CAWIVGVNTEAFF.

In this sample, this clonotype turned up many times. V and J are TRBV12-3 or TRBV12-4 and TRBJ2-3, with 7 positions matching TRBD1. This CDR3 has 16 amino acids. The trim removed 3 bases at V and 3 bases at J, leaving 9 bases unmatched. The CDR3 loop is CASSFPDRHGTDTQYF. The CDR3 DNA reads TGTGCCAGCAGTTTCCCGGACAGGCACGGGACAGATACGCAGTATTTT.

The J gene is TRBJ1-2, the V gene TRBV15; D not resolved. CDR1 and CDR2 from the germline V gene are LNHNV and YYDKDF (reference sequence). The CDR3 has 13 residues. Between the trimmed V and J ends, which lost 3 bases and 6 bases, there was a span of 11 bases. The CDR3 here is CATSRTFFNGYTF. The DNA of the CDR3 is TGTGCCACCAGCAGGACCTTCTTTAATGGCTACACCTTC.

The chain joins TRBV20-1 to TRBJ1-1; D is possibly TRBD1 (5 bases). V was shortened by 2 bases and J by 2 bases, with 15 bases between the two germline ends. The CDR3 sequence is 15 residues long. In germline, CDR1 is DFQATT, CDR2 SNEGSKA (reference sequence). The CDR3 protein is CSARSTGGLNTEAFF. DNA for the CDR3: TGCAGTGCTAGATCCACTGGGGGTCTCAACACTGAAGCTTTCTTT.

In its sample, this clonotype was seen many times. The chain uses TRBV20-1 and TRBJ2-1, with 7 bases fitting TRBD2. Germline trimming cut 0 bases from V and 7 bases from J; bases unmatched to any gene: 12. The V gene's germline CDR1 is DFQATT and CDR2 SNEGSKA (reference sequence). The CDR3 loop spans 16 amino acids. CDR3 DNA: TGCAGTGCTAGAGATAGCGGGCGACCTTCTATTAATGAGCAGTTCTTC. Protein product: CSARDSGRPSINEQFF.

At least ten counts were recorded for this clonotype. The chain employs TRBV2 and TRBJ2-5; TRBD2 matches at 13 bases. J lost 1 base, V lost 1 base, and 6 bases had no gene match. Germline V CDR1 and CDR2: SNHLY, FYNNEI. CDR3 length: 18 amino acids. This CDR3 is CASSEGLAGGLFQETQYF. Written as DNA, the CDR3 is TGTGCCAGCAGTGAAGGACTAGCGGGGGGCCTATTCCAAGAGACCCAGTACTTC.

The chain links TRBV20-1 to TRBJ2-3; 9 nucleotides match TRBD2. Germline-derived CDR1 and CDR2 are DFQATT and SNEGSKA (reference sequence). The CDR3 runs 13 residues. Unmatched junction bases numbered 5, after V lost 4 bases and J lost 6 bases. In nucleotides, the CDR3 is TGCAGTGCTACGACTAGCGGAGGGGATACGCAGTATTTT. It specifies CSATTSGGDTQYF.

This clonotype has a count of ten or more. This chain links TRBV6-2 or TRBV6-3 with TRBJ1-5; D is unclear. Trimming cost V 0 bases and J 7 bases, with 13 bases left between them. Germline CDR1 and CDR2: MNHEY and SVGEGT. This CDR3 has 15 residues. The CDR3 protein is CASSYSIDSWQPQHF. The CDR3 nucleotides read TGTGCCAGCAGTTACTCGATAGACTCTTGGCAGCCCCAGCATTTT.

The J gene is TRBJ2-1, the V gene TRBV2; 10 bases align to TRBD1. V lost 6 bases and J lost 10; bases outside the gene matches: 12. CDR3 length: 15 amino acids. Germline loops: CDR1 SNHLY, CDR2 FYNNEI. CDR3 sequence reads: CASSPLGTGVREQFF. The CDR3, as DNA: TGTGCCAGCAGCCCCCTTGGGACAGGGGTGCGGGAGCAGTTCTTC.

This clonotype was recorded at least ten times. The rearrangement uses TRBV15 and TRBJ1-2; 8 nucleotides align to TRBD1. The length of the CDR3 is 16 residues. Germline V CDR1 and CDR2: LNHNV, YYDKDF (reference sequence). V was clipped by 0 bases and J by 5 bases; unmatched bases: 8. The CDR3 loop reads CATSRDWAGGAYGYTF. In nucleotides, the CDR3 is TGTGCCACCAGCAGAGATTGGGCAGGGGGCGCTTATGGCTACACCTTC.

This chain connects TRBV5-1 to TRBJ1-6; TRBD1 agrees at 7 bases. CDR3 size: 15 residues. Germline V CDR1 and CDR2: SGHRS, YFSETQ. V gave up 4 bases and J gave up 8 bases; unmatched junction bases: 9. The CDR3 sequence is CASSARTGGDSPLHF. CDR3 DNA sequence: TGCGCCAGCAGCGCGCGGACAGGCGGCGATTCACCCCTCCACTTT. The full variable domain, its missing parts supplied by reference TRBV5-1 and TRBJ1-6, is KAGVTQTPRYLIKTRGQQVTLSCSPISGHRSVSWYQQTPGQGLQFLFEYFSETQRNKGNFPGRFSGRQFSNSRSEMNVSTLELGDSALYLCASSARTGGDSPLHFGNGTRLTVT.

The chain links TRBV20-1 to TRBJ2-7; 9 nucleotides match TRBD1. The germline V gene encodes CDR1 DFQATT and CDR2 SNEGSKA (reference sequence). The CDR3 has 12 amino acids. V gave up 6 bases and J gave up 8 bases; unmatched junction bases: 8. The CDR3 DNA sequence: TGCAGTGCACAAATGGACAGGGGCCAGCAGTACTTC. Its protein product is CSAQMDRGQQYF.

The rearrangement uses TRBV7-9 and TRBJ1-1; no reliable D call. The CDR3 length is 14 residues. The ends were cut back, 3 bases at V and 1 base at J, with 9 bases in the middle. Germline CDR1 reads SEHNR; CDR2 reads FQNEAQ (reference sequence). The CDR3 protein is CASSFGEGNTEAFF. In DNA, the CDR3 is TGTGCCAGCAGCTTTGGGGAAGGGAACACTGAAGCTTTCTTT. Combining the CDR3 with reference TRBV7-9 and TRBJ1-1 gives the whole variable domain DTGVSQNPRHKITKRGQNVTFRCDPISEHNRLYWYRQTLGQGPEFLTYFQNEAQLEKSRLLSDRFSAERPKGSFSTLEIQRTEQGDSAMYLCASSFGEGNTEAFFGQGTRLTVV.

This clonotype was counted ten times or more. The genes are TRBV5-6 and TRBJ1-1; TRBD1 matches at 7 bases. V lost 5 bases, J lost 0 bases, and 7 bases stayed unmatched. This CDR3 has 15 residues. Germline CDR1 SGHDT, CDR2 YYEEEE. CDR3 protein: CASSLTGYVNTEAFF. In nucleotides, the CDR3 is TGTGCCAGCAGTCTGACAGGGTATGTGAACACTGAAGCTTTCTTT.

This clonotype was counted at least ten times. The CDR3 DNA follows: TGTGCCAGCAGCTTAAGGGGGGTCGGTGAAGCTTTCTTT. The encoded protein is CASSLRGVGEAFF. The rearrangement uses TRBV13 and TRBJ1-1; D is possibly TRBD1 (6 bases). CDR3 length equals 13 residues. V was cut by 2 bases and J by 7 bases, with 11 bases left in between. Germline lookup yields CDR1 PRHDT and CDR2 FYEKMQ (reference sequence).

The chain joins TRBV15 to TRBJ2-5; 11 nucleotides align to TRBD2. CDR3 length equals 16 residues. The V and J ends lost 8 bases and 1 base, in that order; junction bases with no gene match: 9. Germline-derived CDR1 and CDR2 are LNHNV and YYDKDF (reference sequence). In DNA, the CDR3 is TGTGCCACCCACAGACGACTAGCGGGGCTCCAAGAGACCCAGTACTTC. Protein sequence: CATHRRLAGLQETQYF. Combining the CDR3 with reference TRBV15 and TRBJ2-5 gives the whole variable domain DAMVIQNPRYQVTQFGKPVTLSCSQTLNHNVMYWYQQKSSQAPKLLFHYYDKDFNNEADTPDNFQSRRPNTSFCFLDIRSPGLGDTAMYLCATHRRLAGLQETQYFGPGTRLLVL.

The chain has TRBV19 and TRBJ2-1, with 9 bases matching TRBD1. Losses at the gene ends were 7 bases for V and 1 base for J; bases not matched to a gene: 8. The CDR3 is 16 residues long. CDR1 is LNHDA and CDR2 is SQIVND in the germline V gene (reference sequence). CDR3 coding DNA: TGTGCCAGTACCTCACTACAGGGGGCGTCCTACAATGAGCAGTTCTTC. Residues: CASTSLQGASYNEQFF.